The 16 T cell receptor beta chains presented below share a single source sample, sequenced in a study of immune heterogeneity within non-small cell lung tumors. Amplification of TCR beta CDR3 was performed by multiplex PCR with 32 V and 13 J primers. Each CDR3 protein gets one entry after TCRdb re-called the multiplex PCR reads with MiXCR. This sample has 3,000 or so distinct CDR3 sequences, with more than 35% found just once. Template input was genomic DNA from bulk tumor (about 600 ng per sample). Each primary tumor yielded several biopsies, collected far apart from one another at surgery. Enrolled individuals presented with untreated, newly diagnosed non-small cell lung cancer and received curative surgery. The sequenced sample was lung tumor tissue. Source of these receptors: a woman aged 45-59 years with non-small cell lung cancer.

The chain recombines TRBV19 with TRBJ1-1; D is undetermined. Germline V gives CDR1 LNHDA, CDR2 SQIVND (reference sequence). This CDR3 comprises 12 residues. With 8 bases removed from V and 11 bases from J, the gap between germline ends came to 18 bases. The chain's CDR3 is CASSLSTSVAFF. DNA for the CDR3: TGTGCCAGTTCTTTAAGTACGAGTGTGGCTTTCTTT.

In regard to this clonotype: This could be a read error, since a much larger clone is one nucleotide away. V gene TRBV7-2 combines with J gene TRBJ2-5; D gene unclear. The germline V gene has CDR1 SGHTA and CDR2 FQGNSA. The CDR3 length is 14 residues. Trimming stripped 6 bases from V and 1 base from J, with 12 bases between. The chain's CDR3 is CASRHYTVQETQYF. CDR3 DNA sequence: TGTGCCAGCAGACACTATACAGTCCAAGAGACCCAGTACTTC.

This clonotype is termed medium-sized. This chain connects TRBV7-8 to TRBJ2-1, with D possibly TRBD2 on 6 matching bases. This CDR3 has 13 residues. Germline CDR1 is SGHVS and CDR2 is FQNEAQ. The V end lost 2 bases, the J end lost 13 bases, and 15 bases lay between the germline ends. CDR3: CASSLSGVPTQFF. CDR3 coding DNA: TGTGCCAGCAGCTTATCGGGGGTCCCGACCCAGTTCTTC. The complete variable domain, with remaining parts taken from reference TRBV7-8 and TRBJ2-1, reads GAGVSQSPRYKVAKRGQDVALRCDPISGHVSLFWYQQALGQGPEFLTYFQNEAQLDKSGLPSDRFFAERPEGSVSTLKIQRTQQEDSAVYLCASSLSGVPTQFFGPGTRLTVL.

V is TRBV4-2 and J is TRBJ2-1; D is uncertain. The CDR3 sequence is 13 residues long. V dropped 0 bases and J dropped 3 bases, with 3 bases sitting between them. The V gene's germline CDR1 is LGHNA and CDR2 YNFKEQ. The CDR3 is CASSQELYNEQFF. The DNA of the CDR3 is TGTGCCAGCAGCCAAGAACTCTACAATGAGCAGTTCTTC.

By its share, this clonotype is medium-sized. V is TRBV5-1 and J is TRBJ2-3; 9 positions agree with TRBD1. There are 16 residues in the CDR3. Germline V CDR1 and CDR2: SGHRS, YFSETQ. The J segment lost 3 bases and the V segment lost 0 bases, leaving 5 bases of the junction unmatched. The CDR3 region has the DNA TGCGCCAGCAGCTTGGAACAGGGGGCGCGGACAGATACGCAGTATTTT. Protein product: CASSLEQGARTDTQYF.

This chain joins TRBV9 and TRBJ1-6; no clear D. The CDR3 is made up of 14 amino acids. V lost 0 bases and J lost 12, with 13 bases in between. In germline, CDR1 is SGDLS, CDR2 YYNGEE. The CDR3 DNA reads as TGTGCCAGCAGCGTAGATGGCGGGTCGGGACCCCTCCACTTT. It is translated as CASSVDGGSGPLHF.

The V call is TRBV5-1, the J call TRBJ1-1; D may be TRBD1 (5 bases). Germline CDR1 reads SGHRS; CDR2 reads YFSETQ. Trimming stripped 5 bases from V and 4 bases from J, with 9 bases between. The CDR3 extends over 12 amino acids. CDR3 protein: CASRGLSTEAFF. As DNA, the CDR3 is TGCGCCAGCAGGGGGCTGAGCACTGAAGCTTTCTTT.

This clonotype was counted once. The chain carries TRBV7-2 and TRBJ1-5; D is unresolved. Trimming cost V 3 bases and J 0 bases, with 12 bases left between them. The germline gives CDR1 SGHTA, CDR2 FQGNSA. This CDR3 spans 16 amino acids. DNA of the CDR3: TGTGCCAGCAGCTTGGGTCCCCCCGGTAGCAATCAGCCCCAGCATTTT. It encodes CASSLGPPGSNQPQHF.

This clonotype is classed as medium-sized. The chain has TRBV7-6 and TRBJ2-5; 13 bases map to TRBD2. There are 14 residues in the CDR3. With 3 bases clipped from V and 11 bases from J, the junction kept 6 bases outside the gene matches. Germline CDR1 reads SGHVS; CDR2 reads FNYEAQ. CDR3 in DNA: TGTGCCAGCAGCTTGAAACTAGCGGGGGGGAGGCAGTACTTC. It specifies CASSLKLAGGRQYF.

This clonotype is termed medium-sized. The V and J genes are TRBV7-8 and TRBJ2-7; 11 bases are shared with TRBD2. This CDR3 contains 15 residues. With 5 bases clipped from V and 6 bases from J, the junction kept 9 bases outside the gene matches. Per the germline V gene, CDR1 is SGHVS and CDR2 is FQNEAQ. The CDR3 DNA follows: TGTGCCAGCAGCATAGTTAGCGGGAGGGCCGGCGAGCAGTACTTC. Translation gives CASSIVSGRAGEQYF. Full variable domain (remainder filled in from reference TRBV7-8 and TRBJ2-7): GAGVSQSPRYKVAKRGQDVALRCDPISGHVSLFWYQQALGQGPEFLTYFQNEAQLDKSGLPSDRFFAERPEGSVSTLKIQRTQQEDSAVYLCASSIVSGRAGEQYFGPGTRLTVT.

Comments on this clonotype: This may stem from a read error, because a much larger clone lies one nucleotide away. This CDR3 reads CASASGTSGVYNKQFF. In nucleotides, the CDR3 is TGTGCCAGCGCCTCTGGGACTAGCGGGGTATACAATAAGCAGTTCTTC. The chain joins TRBV6-1 to TRBJ2-1, with 13 positions matching TRBD2. CDR1 MNHNS and CDR2 SASEGT come from the germline V gene. The CDR3 contains 16 residues.

The genes are TRBV19 and TRBJ1-1; no firm D call. Trimming took 3 bases from V and 4 from J, leaving 9 bases between them. Germline-derived CDR1 and CDR2 are LNHDA and SQIVND (reference sequence). The CDR3 consists of 13 residues. CDR3 region: CASSIPWGTEAFF. CDR3 bases: TGTGCCAGTAGTATCCCCTGGGGCACTGAAGCTTTCTTT.

V gene TRBV20-1 combines with J gene TRBJ1-1; D is undetermined. Germline CDR1 reads DFQATT; CDR2 reads SNEGSKA (reference sequence). V lost 6 bases and J 9 bases, leaving 14 bases between the germline ends. The CDR3 is 11 residues long. The CDR3 region has the DNA TGCAGTGCCCAACACGGTCTAAAAGCTTTCTTT. It yields the protein CSAQHGLKAFF.

This clonotype came up once. V is TRBV28 and J is TRBJ2-7; possibly TRBD2 for D (6 bases). Trimming took 7 bases from V and 7 from J, leaving 14 bases between them. The CDR3 runs to 12 residues. Germline assignment: CDR1 MDHEN and CDR2 SYDVKM. CDR3 protein: CASNEQRAEQYF. The CDR3 DNA follows: TGTGCCAGCAACGAACAGCGGGCAGAGCAGTACTTC. The whole variable domain, filled in from reference TRBV28 and TRBJ2-7, reads DVKVTQSSRYLVKRTGEKVFLECVQDMDHENMFWYRQDPGLGLRLIYFSYDVKMKEKGDIPEGYSVSREKKERFSLILESASTNQTSMYLCASNEQRAEQYFGPGTRLTVT.

Details on this clonotype: A read error may be the cause here, since a much bigger clone is one base away. This rearrangement joins TRBV7-2 to TRBJ1-5; D not certain. CDR1 and CDR2 from the germline V gene are SGHTA and FQGNSA. The CDR3 totals 12 residues. This CDR3 reads CSSSQDYQPQHF. The CDR3 DNA reads TGTTCCAGCAGCCAAGACTATCAGCCCCAGCATTTT.

This clonotype is hyperexpanded (1% or more) within its sample. The chain has TRBV4-1 and TRBJ1-2, with TRBD1 matching over 9 bases. The CDR3 totals 17 residues. Germline values: CDR1 MGHRA, CDR2 YSYEKL. J lost 8 bases, V lost 0 bases, and 13 bases had no gene match. The CDR3 DNA sequence: TGCGCCAGCAGCCAAGATTGGGGCACAGGGGGCGCGGGAGGCTACACCTTC. It translates to CASSQDWGTGGAGGYTF.